One and the same sample provided the 2 T cell receptor beta chains below, sequenced in a study of cytomegalovirus exposure and HLA in healthy donors. This PCR relied on a set of 60 Vbeta primers and 13 Jbeta primers. Sequenced by immunoSEQ multiplex PCR; TCRdb stores in-frame clones only, minus some. The sample records some 150,000 clones, approximately 72% being singletons. Sequencing was performed on PBMCs. The receptor source for this set is a human donor in good health.

The chain links TRBV18 to TRBJ1-1, with D possibly being TRBD1 (6 bases). The germline V gene has CDR1 KGHSH and CDR2 LQKENI. With 3 bases removed from V and 1 base from J, the gap between germline ends came to 12 bases. The CDR3 contains 15 residues. The CDR3 coding sequence is TGTGCCAGCTCACCGGGGGACACTCCGAACACTGAAGCTTTCTTT. This gives the protein CASSPGDTPNTEAFF.

The CDR3 bases are TGTGCCACCAGCAGAGATCAGGGGCCTAACTATGGCTACACCTTC. Translation gives CATSRDQGPNYGYTF. V is TRBV15 and J is TRBJ1-2, with D possibly being TRBD1 (6 bases). Between the trimmed V and J ends, which lost 0 bases and 0 bases, there was a span of 8 bases. Germline CDR1 LNHNV, CDR2 YYDKDF (reference sequence). The CDR3 length is 15 residues.